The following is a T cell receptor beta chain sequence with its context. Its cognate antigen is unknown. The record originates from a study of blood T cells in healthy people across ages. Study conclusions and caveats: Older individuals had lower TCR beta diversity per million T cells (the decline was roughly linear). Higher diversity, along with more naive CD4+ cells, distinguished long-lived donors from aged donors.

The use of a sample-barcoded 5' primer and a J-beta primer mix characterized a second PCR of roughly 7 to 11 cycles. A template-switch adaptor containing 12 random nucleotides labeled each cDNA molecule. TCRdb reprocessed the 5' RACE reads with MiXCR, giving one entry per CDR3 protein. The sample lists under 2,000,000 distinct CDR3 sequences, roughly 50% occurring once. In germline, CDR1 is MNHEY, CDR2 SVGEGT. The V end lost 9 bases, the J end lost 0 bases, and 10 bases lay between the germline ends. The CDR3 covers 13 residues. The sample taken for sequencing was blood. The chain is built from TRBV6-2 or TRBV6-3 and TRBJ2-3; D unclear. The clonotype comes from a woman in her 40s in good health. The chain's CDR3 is CASSDTSTDTQYF. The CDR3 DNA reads TGTGCCAGTAGTGATACTAGCACAGATACGCAGTATTTT.